The source of this T cell receptor (beta chain) is a study of blood T cells in healthy people across ages. Germline CDR1 SGHTA, CDR2 FQGNSA. V was trimmed by 3 bases and J by 1 base, leaving 9 bases between them. The CDR3 loop spans 14 amino acids. Using a J-beta primer mix together with a sample-barcoded 5' primer, a second PCR was run for roughly 6 to 12 cycles. Each CDR3 protein is one row after TCRdb ran MiXCR on the 5' RACE reads. The repertoire holds under 2 million distinct CDR3 sequences, with approximately 32% as singletons. The sequence was obtained from a woman aged 25 to 39 in good health. Sequencing was carried out using blood. V usage is TRBV7-2 and J usage is TRBJ2-5; no firm D call. The CDR3 reads CASSFWSRQETQYF. CDR3 sequence (DNA): TGTGCCAGCAGCTTTTGGAGCCGCCAAGAGACCCAGTACTTC.